This TCR beta chain was recovered during a study of T cell repertoires in cytomegalovirus infection. TCRdb re-called the reads through MiXCR, storing one row per CDR3 protein. The table lists 200,000 or so distinct CDR3 sequences, 35% to 40% of them singletons, with 59% in the top ten. V lost 9 bases and J 3 bases, leaving 18 bases between the germline ends. CDR1 and CDR2 (germline): SGHNT, YYREEE (reference sequence). This CDR3 is built from 15 residues. Concerning this clonotype: Its antigen is not identified.

This chain joins TRBV5-4 and TRBJ2-2; no clear D. This material consisted of CD8+ T cells from cultured PBMCs, taken from culture after CMV antigen stimulation. The source of this sequence is a human donor in good health (CMV status not recorded). Some clones in this sample may be carry-over from other donors' samples. The CDR3 protein is CATFGEIGDTGELFF. CDR3 nucleotide sequence: TGTGCCACTTTTGGGGAAATAGGCGACACCGGGGAGCTGTTTTTT.